The 27 T cell receptor beta chains below come from one sample, sequenced in a study of control samples from healthy donors and cancer patients. Generated by immunoSEQ multiplex PCR, the TCRdb table keeps only in-frame clones and is missing some. The sample lists 350,000 to 450,000 clones, 75% to 95% seen once, with 5.5% to 8% in the top ten. Source material: PBMCs. Receptor source: a man aged 40-50 years with head and neck cancer.

V gene TRBV28 combines with J gene TRBJ2-7, with 11 bases that match TRBD2. Germline CDR1 MDHEN, CDR2 SYDVKM. V lost 5 bases to trimming and J lost 5 bases; unmatched junction nucleotides: 17. The length of the CDR3 is 18 residues. Here the CDR3 reads CASSPGTSGRGRRNEQYF. Written as DNA, the CDR3 is TGTGCCAGCAGTCCGGGAACTAGCGGGAGAGGCCGTAGGAACGAGCAGTACTTC.

The rearrangement uses TRBV15 and TRBJ2-3; 7 bases are shared with TRBD1. V lost 3 bases, J lost 2 bases, and 14 bases stayed unmatched. Germline V lookup: CDR1 LNHNV, CDR2 YYDKDF (reference sequence). The CDR3 sequence is 18 residues long. The CDR3 region is CATSSPIPGQTSTDTQYF. The CDR3 coding sequence is TGTGCCACCAGCAGTCCCATTCCGGGACAGACTTCCACAGATACGCAGTATTTT.

The genes are TRBV5-4 and TRBJ1-2; perhaps TRBD1 as D (5 bases). V was trimmed by 0 bases and J by 8 bases, leaving 14 bases between them. CDR1 is SGHNT and CDR2 is YYREEE in the germline V gene (reference sequence). The CDR3 spans 14 residues. The CDR3 nucleotides are TGTGCCAGCAGCTTGGCGGGGCCAGTCGGGGGCTACACCTTC. This gives the protein CASSLAGPVGGYTF.

This clone was observed a handful of times. This chain links TRBV6-5 with TRBJ2-7; 10 bases line up with TRBD2. CDR1 is MNHEY and CDR2 is SVGAGI in the germline V gene. This CDR3 has 15 amino acids. V lost 6 bases, J lost 9 bases, and 14 bases stayed unmatched. This CDR3 reads CASRRQGALAGGQYF. The CDR3 DNA follows: TGTGCCAGCAGGCGGCAGGGGGCGTTAGCGGGAGGGCAGTACTTC.

A word on this clone: The same CDR3 also results from other DNA sequences found in this sample. The chain carries TRBV28 and TRBJ1-1, with 8 bases lining up with TRBD1. V shed 5 bases, J shed 0 bases, and the junction held 8 bases outside the gene matches. Germline loops: CDR1 MDHEN, CDR2 SYDVKM. The CDR3 totals 16 residues. CDR3 DNA: TGTGCCAGCAGTCTACCTCGACAGGGGATGAACACTGAAGCTTTCTTT. This gives the protein CASSLPRQGMNTEAFF.

V is TRBV4-1 and J is TRBJ2-7; D is possibly TRBD1 or TRBD2 (5 bases each). Per germline, CDR1 MGHRA and CDR2 YSYEKL. This CDR3 is 14 amino acids long. V was pared by 5 bases and J by 1 base, with 12 bases between. The CDR3 region has the DNA TGCGCCAGCAGCGGACGGGACGGATCCTACGAGCAGTACTTC. It yields the protein CASSGRDGSYEQYF.

The rearrangement joins TRBV7-9 to TRBJ2-2; D is undetermined. The V gene's germline CDR1 is SEHNR and CDR2 FQNEAQ (reference sequence). V dropped 5 bases and J dropped 6 bases, with 13 bases sitting between them. This CDR3 has 14 residues. CDR3: CASSPLPGAGELFF. The CDR3 DNA reads TGTGCCAGCAGCCCTCTCCCGGGCGCCGGGGAGCTGTTTTTT.

The V gene is TRBV7-9, the J gene TRBJ1-4; D call uncertain. There are 12 residues in the CDR3. In germline, CDR1 is SEHNR, CDR2 FQNEAQ (reference sequence). The ends were cut back, 2 bases at V and 6 bases at J, with 4 bases in the middle. The CDR3 DNA follows: TGTGCCAGCAGCTTATACTATGAAAAACTGTTTTTT. Translation gives CASSLYYEKLFF.

The chain couples TRBV11-2 to TRBJ1-1; 7 nucleotides align to TRBD1. The length of the CDR3 is 15 residues. V trimming: 5 bases; J trimming: 5 bases; junction bases outside the gene matches: 11. Germline V lookup: CDR1 SGHAT, CDR2 FQNNGV. In DNA form, the CDR3 reads TGTGCCAGCAGCATATACCCACTCAGGGGGACTGAAGCTTTCTTT. Protein product: CASSIYPLRGTEAFF. The entire variable domain, with the rest obtained from reference TRBV11-2 and TRBJ1-1, is as follows: EAGVAQSPRYKIIEKRQSVAFWCNPISGHATLYWYQQILGQGPKLLIQFQNNGVVDDSQLPKDRFSAERLKGVDSTLKIQPAKLEDSAVYLCASSIYPLRGTEAFFGQGTRLTVV.

This chain uses TRBV20-1 with TRBJ1-1; D is uncertain. Per germline, CDR1 DFQATT and CDR2 SNEGSKA (reference sequence). This CDR3 has 11 amino acids. V lost 2 bases and J lost 4, with 5 bases in between. CDR3 nucleotides: TGCAGTGCTAGACCGTCCACTGAAGCTTTCTTT. Translated, it gives CSARPSTEAFF.

V is TRBV11-1 and J is TRBJ2-5; 8 positions agree with TRBD1. The V gene's germline CDR1 is SGHAT and CDR2 FQDESV (reference sequence). V lost 2 bases to trimming and J lost 9 bases; unmatched junction nucleotides: 11. The CDR3 is made up of 15 amino acids. This CDR3 reads CASSLSTGVRGAQYF. In DNA form, the CDR3 reads TGTGCCAGCAGCTTATCGACAGGGGTCCGAGGGGCCCAGTACTTC.

V usage is TRBV21-1 and J usage is TRBJ2-2; the DNA was not used to check the table's D call, TRBD1. TRBV21-1 is tagged as a pseudogene. The CDR3 runs to 16 residues. The CDR3 spells CASSKCWGANTGELFF. The CDR3 DNA sequence: TGTGCCAGCAGCAAATGTTGGGGCGCGAACACCGGGGAGCTGTTTTTT.

The gene calls are TRBV5-1 and TRBJ2-1; 8 positions agree with TRBD2. Germline V gene data show CDR1 as SGHRS and CDR2 as YFSETQ. V gave up 6 bases and J gave up 6 bases; unmatched junction bases: 8. The CDR3 is made up of 14 amino acids. The CDR3 region has the DNA TGCGCCAGCACCCCGGGGGGGGTTGGCAATGAGCAGTTCTTC. Its protein is CASTPGGVGNEQFF.

V usage is TRBV12-3 or TRBV12-4 and J usage is TRBJ2-1; possibly TRBD1 or TRBD2 for D (5 bases each). Between the trimmed V and J ends, which lost 3 bases and 7 bases, there was a span of 10 bases. The CDR3 contains 13 residues. CDR3 sequence (DNA): TGTGCCAGCAGTTTTGGGGGTTGGAATGAGCAGTTCTTC. Translating gives CASSFGGWNEQFF.

The V and J genes are TRBV6-5 and TRBJ2-7, with 8 bases that match TRBD1. Germline V gene lookup returns CDR1 MNHEY and CDR2 SVGAGI. The CDR3 length is 14 residues. Losses at the gene ends were 6 bases for V and 1 base for J; bases not matched to a gene: 5. CDR3 sequence (DNA): TGTGCCAGCAGCGCTGACAGGGGTTCCTACGAGCAGTACTTC. It translates to CASSADRGSYEQYF.

This clone was observed once. The CDR3 reads CASSSGLDEKLFF. DNA of the CDR3: TGTGCCAGCAGCTCGGGGTTGGATGAAAAACTGTTTTTT. The chain employs TRBV7-8 and TRBJ1-4; no clear D gene. The V gene lost 4 bases and the J gene lost 6 bases, with 9 bases spanning the gap. The CDR3 length is 13 residues. The germline gives CDR1 SGHVS, CDR2 FQNEAQ.

The chain links TRBV7-8 to TRBJ2-7, with 8 bases identical to TRBD1. The germline gives CDR1 SGHVS, CDR2 FQNEAQ. The CDR3 spans 14 residues. The V gene end was trimmed by 5 bases and the J gene end by 5 bases; junction bases not matched to a gene: 8. CDR3 in DNA: TGTGCCAGCAGCCCCCGGACAGGGTGGGACGAGCAGTACTTC. Translation: CASSPRTGWDEQYF.

As to this clone: Different DNA sequences within this sample yield the same CDR3. The chain couples TRBV10-3 to TRBJ2-1; a possible D gene is TRBD2 (6 bases). Deletions cut 1 base from V and 8 bases from J, with 12 bases between. This CDR3 has 14 amino acids. Germline CDR1 and CDR2: ENHRY and SYGVKD. The CDR3 coding sequence is TGTGCCATCAGTGAGTTGGGGGGTTGGGATGAGCAGTTCTTC. It encodes CAISELGGWDEQFF.

The CDR3: CASSYVGDEQYF. The DNA for the CDR3 is TGTGCCAGCAGTTATGTGGGTGACGAGCAGTACTTC. The V and J genes are TRBV6-2 or TRBV6-3 and TRBJ2-7; D call uncertain. V was cut by 3 bases and J by 5 bases, with 8 bases left in between. Germline CDR1 and CDR2: MNHEY and SVGEGT. The CDR3 covers 12 residues.

The chain uses TRBV3-1 (or the pseudogene TRBV3-2) and TRBJ2-3; TRBD2 matches 7 bases. Germline CDR1 and CDR2: LGHDT and YNNKEL (reference sequence). This CDR3 spans 14 amino acids. Losses at the gene ends were 6 bases for V and 1 base for J; bases not matched to a gene: 4. CDR3 in amino acids: CASSQRGGTDTQYF. The DNA for the CDR3 is TGTGCCAGCAGTCAGCGGGGTGGCACAGATACGCAGTATTTT.

J is TRBJ2-7 and V is TRBV20-1; D might be TRBD1 or TRBD2, each matching 7 bases. The CDR3 consists of 11 residues. Trimming removed 5 bases from V and 6 bases from J, with 11 bases in between. Germline-derived CDR1 and CDR2 are DFQATT and SNEGSKA (reference sequence). In DNA, the CDR3 is TGCAGTGCTGCAGGGGGGGTCGAGCAGTACTTC. Translation gives CSAAGGVEQYF.

The chain has TRBV14 and TRBJ2-3; TRBD2 agrees at 8 bases. CDR1 and CDR2 (germline): SGHDN, FVKESK. The CDR3 is made up of 17 amino acids. Trimming took 0 bases from V and 6 from J; bases not matched to a gene: 11. As DNA, the CDR3 is TGTGCCAGCAGCCAAGATTGGACAGCGGGAGCATTTGATACGCAGTATTTT. Translated: CASSQDWTAGAFDTQYF.

The sample holds one count of this clone. The J gene is TRBJ1-3, the V gene TRBV14, with D possibly matching TRBD1 (6 bases). Germline V lookup: CDR1 SGHDN, CDR2 FVKESK. The CDR3 has 17 amino acids. Trimming shortened V by 4 bases and J by 3 bases, and 19 bases separated the two germline ends. Here the CDR3 reads CASSLQPGTSYGNTIYF. The CDR3 DNA reads TGTGCCAGCAGCCTCCAACCAGGGACATCATATGGAAACACCATATATTTT.

The chain couples TRBV14 to TRBJ1-4; TRBD1 aligns across 10 bases. Germline V CDR1 and CDR2: SGHDN, FVKESK. V gave up 4 bases and J gave up 3 bases; unmatched junction bases: 2. The CDR3 length is 15 residues. For the CDR3, the DNA is TGTGCCAGCAGCCGACAGGGGGCTTCTAATGAAAAACTGTTTTTT. It yields the protein CASSRQGASNEKLFF. Using reference TRBV14 and TRBJ1-4 for the parts outside the CDR3, the full variable domain is EAGVTQFPSHSVIEKGQTVTLRCDPISGHDNLYWYRRVMGKEIKFLLHFVKESKQDESGMPNNRFLAERTGGTYSTLKVQPAELEDSGVYFCASSRQGASNEKLFFGSGTQLSVL.

This chain links TRBV5-1 with TRBJ2-1; D could derive from TRBD1 or TRBD2 (5 bases each). Trimming took 4 bases from V and 7 from J, leaving 21 bases between them. This CDR3 is built from 16 residues. CDR1 and CDR2 from the germline V gene are SGHRS and YFSETQ. The chain's CDR3 is CASSTEGRTPGNEQFF. The CDR3 coding sequence is TGCGCCAGCAGCACCGAGGGGCGGACCCCTGGAAATGAGCAGTTCTTC.

The chain carries TRBV18 and TRBJ2-2, with D perhaps matching TRBD1 (6 bases). CDR1 and CDR2 from the germline V gene are KGHSH and LQKENI. CDR3 size: 15 residues. Trimming shortened V by 5 bases and J by 7 bases, and 17 bases separated the two germline ends. The CDR3 protein is CASSTLDSLIGELFF. CDR3 in DNA: TGTGCCAGCTCAACGTTGGACAGTCTAATCGGGGAGCTGTTTTTT.

This clone was recorded once. The J gene is TRBJ2-1, the V gene TRBV4-3, with unresolved D. V lost 0 bases, J lost 6 bases, and 6 bases lay in between. The germline CDR1 and CDR2 sequences are LGHNA and YSLEER. This CDR3 is 13 amino acids long. The CDR3 region is CASSQDRFNEQFF. CDR3 coding DNA: TGCGCCAGCAGCCAAGATAGGTTCAATGAGCAGTTCTTC.